The 18 T cell receptor beta chains presented below share a single source sample, sequenced in a study of blood T cell repertoires in COVID-19. The protocol was immunoSEQ multiplex PCR, while the TCRdb copy is restricted to in-frame clones and leaves out a portion. The repertoire has 150,000 to 200,000 clones, 84% of them found once; the top ten carry about 14%. The sequencing sample was made of peripheral blood. These receptors all stem from a woman between 65 and 79 years old with COVID-19, enrolled during active disease.

J is TRBJ2-1 and V is TRBV27, with 11 bases identical to TRBD2. V lost 5 bases to trimming and J lost 9 bases; unmatched junction nucleotides: 12. The CDR3 covers 16 residues. Germline lookup yields CDR1 MNHEY and CDR2 SMNVEV (reference sequence). DNA of the CDR3: TGTGCCAGCAGTCCCTCCTACCTAGCGGGAGGAGCTGAGCAGTTCTTC. This sequence encodes CASSPSYLAGGAEQFF.

The chain carries TRBV20-1 and TRBJ2-4, with 7 nucleotides matching TRBD2. Germline CDR1 DFQATT, CDR2 SNEGSKA (reference sequence). The CDR3 covers 19 residues. Trimming took 3 bases from V and 0 from J; bases not matched to a gene: 17. Here the CDR3 reads CSASWVSGLAMLAKNIQYF. The CDR3 DNA follows: TGCAGTGCTAGTTGGGTTAGCGGGCTAGCGATGTTAGCCAAAAACATTCAGTACTTC.

A few counts support this clone. The rearrangement links TRBV20-1 to TRBJ2-7; 7 positions agree with TRBD2. The V segment lost 3 bases and the J segment 7 bases; nucleotides outside the gene matches: 6. Per germline, CDR1 DFQATT and CDR2 SNEGSKA (reference sequence). This CDR3 has 12 residues. CDR3 region: CSASAGVGEQYF. Written as DNA, the CDR3 is TGCAGTGCTAGTGCGGGAGTTGGAGAGCAGTACTTC.

The J gene is TRBJ1-6, the V gene TRBV6-5, with D possibly being TRBD1 (6 bases). The germline gives CDR1 MNHEY, CDR2 SVGAGI. The length of the CDR3 is 14 residues. The V end was cut by 7 bases, the J end by 10 bases, with 17 bases between. The CDR3 DNA sequence: TGTGCCAGCACTCGGGAGGGGGGCAGATCACCCCTCCACTTT. It codes for CASTREGGRSPLHF.

The rearrangement uses TRBV2 and TRBJ1-5, with no clear D. Germline V gives CDR1 SNHLY, CDR2 FYNNEI. The CDR3 has 14 amino acids. Trimming removed 6 bases from V and 0 bases from J, with 9 bases in between. CDR3 bases: TGTGCCAGCAGGCGAGTCGATAGCAATCAGCCCCAGCATTTT. It specifies CASRRVDSNQPQHF.

The rearrangement joins TRBV28 to TRBJ1-2, with 7 bases matching TRBD1. The CDR3 has 15 amino acids. The V and J ends lost 6 bases and 4 bases, in that order; junction bases with no gene match: 11. In germline, CDR1 is MDHEN, CDR2 SYDVKM. This CDR3 is CASSLQGRTAYGYTF. As DNA, the CDR3 is TGTGCCAGCAGCCTACAGGGGAGGACAGCCTATGGCTACACCTTC.

This rearrangement joins TRBV27 to TRBJ2-5; 7 bases are a match to TRBD1. The CDR3 contains 15 residues. The V and J ends lost 3 bases and 2 bases, in that order; junction bases with no gene match: 6. Germline loops: CDR1 MNHEY, CDR2 SMNVEV (reference sequence). CDR3 DNA: TGTGCCAGCAGTTTTCAGGGGGAGTATCAAGAGACCCAGTACTTC. It encodes CASSFQGEYQETQYF.

This chain uses TRBV19 with TRBJ1-5, with D maybe TRBD1 (6 bases). The ends were cut back, 1 base at V and 6 bases at J, with 13 bases in the middle. The germline CDR1 and CDR2 sequences are LNHDA and SQIVND (reference sequence). This CDR3 is 15 amino acids long. DNA for the CDR3: TGTGCCAGTAGTATAGGGGCAGGGGTGATTCAGCCCCAGCATTTT. Its protein is CASSIGAGVIQPQHF.

About this clone itself: The junction shows a germline mismatch at one end, possibly a read error. V and J are TRBV3-1 (or the pseudogene TRBV3-2) and TRBJ1-1; 7 nucleotides line up with TRBD1. This CDR3 is 14 amino acids long. CDR1 LGHDT and CDR2 YNNKEL come from the germline V gene (reference sequence). CDR3 loop: CASSQDILGRGSLF. CDR3 coding DNA: TGTGCCAGCAGCCAAGATATCTTGGGCAGGGGGAGTCTCTTT.

V gene TRBV6-5 combines with J gene TRBJ1-1, with D unresolved. V lost 2 bases to trimming and J lost 1 base, with 11 bases between them. The CDR3 contains 15 residues. Germline lookup yields CDR1 MNHEY and CDR2 SVGAGI. The CDR3 spells CASSYNGVGNTEAFF. The CDR3 DNA is TGTGCCAGCAGTTACAACGGGGTCGGGAACACTGAAGCTTTCTTT.

The V and J genes are TRBV5-4 and TRBJ2-5, with D perhaps matching TRBD1 (6 bases). The V and J ends lost 5 bases and 5 bases respectively, with 22 bases between them. Germline CDR1 SGHNT, CDR2 YYREEE (reference sequence). The CDR3 runs to 16 residues. Here the CDR3 reads CASSSTGKSTHETQYF. Here the CDR3 DNA reads TGTGCCAGCAGTTCGACAGGAAAGTCTACTCATGAGACCCAGTACTTC.

The chain couples TRBV6-5 to TRBJ1-2; no definite D call. The V end was cut by 0 bases, the J end by 3 bases, with 11 bases between. Looked up from germline, CDR1 is MNHEY and CDR2 is SVGAGI. This CDR3 spans 15 amino acids. The CDR3 region has the DNA TGTGCCAGCAGTTACTCGACGTCAGGTGACTATGGCTACACCTTC. Its protein is CASSYSTSGDYGYTF.

The gene calls are TRBV9 and TRBJ1-3, with unresolved D. The germline V gene has CDR1 SGDLS and CDR2 YYNGEE. The V end lost 4 bases, the J end lost 1 base, and 12 bases lay between the germline ends. CDR3 size: 15 residues. The CDR3 DNA sequence: TGTGCCAGCAGCCAAACGGTGTTTTCTGGAAACACCATATATTTT. It translates to CASSQTVFSGNTIYF.

The rearrangement joins TRBV7-9 to TRBJ1-6, with D possibly TRBD1 on 5 matching bases. V was trimmed by 4 bases and J by 6 bases, leaving 10 bases between them. The germline V gene encodes CDR1 SEHNR and CDR2 FQNEAQ (reference sequence). The CDR3 spans 14 residues. CDR3: CASSSRQLNSPLHF. The CDR3 DNA is TGTGCCAGCAGCTCGAGACAGCTTAATTCACCCCTCCACTTT.

This clone has only a few counts. This sequence joins TRBV4-1 and TRBJ2-7, with 7 positions matching TRBD1. This CDR3 has 15 amino acids. After removal of 4 bases from V and 4 bases from J, the junction contained 10 bases not matched to a gene. Germline CDR1 is MGHRA and CDR2 is YSYEKL. CDR3 DNA: TGCGCCAGCAGCCTCCCTGACAGGGTCGAGTACGAGCAGTACGTC. Translation: CASSLPDRVEYEQYV.

The chain combines TRBV3-1 (or the pseudogene TRBV3-2) with TRBJ1-1; D gene uncertain. The V end lost 6 bases, the J end lost 1 base, and 12 bases lay between the germline ends. This CDR3 spans 14 amino acids. Germline CDR1 and CDR2: LGHDT and YNNKEL (reference sequence). The CDR3 region has the DNA TGTGCCAGCAGTCTACGAGGCGCGAACACTGAAGCTTTCTTT. Protein product: CASSLRGANTEAFF.

The rearrangement links TRBV5-8 to TRBJ1-2; D perhaps matches TRBD1 (5 bases). The V and J ends lost 2 bases and 5 bases respectively, with 10 bases between them. Germline CDR1 and CDR2: SGHTS and YDEGEE. This CDR3 contains 13 residues. The CDR3 spells CASSFGGVYGYTF. CDR3 in DNA: TGTGCCAGCAGCTTCGGGGGGGTTTATGGCTACACCTTC.

The chain carries TRBV3-1 (or the pseudogene TRBV3-2) and TRBJ1-6; TRBD1 aligns across 8 bases. There are 14 residues in the CDR3. V lost 4 bases to trimming and J lost 10 bases; unmatched junction nucleotides: 6. CDR1 is LGHDT and CDR2 is YNNKEL in the germline V gene (reference sequence). Written as DNA, the CDR3 is TGTGCCAGCAGCCGAGGACAGGGTGGCTCACCCCTCCACTTT. As protein: CASSRGQGGSPLHF.